Below are 10 T cell receptor beta chains sequenced from a single sample in a study of blood T cell repertoires in COVID-19. Clones were sequenced by immunoSEQ multiplex PCR, and TCRdb holds only the in-frame ones, with some missing. The sample contains about 140,000 clones, 80% to 90% of which appear only once. Sample: peripheral blood. The source of these receptors is a man aged 55-75 years with active or convalescent COVID-19.

The chain combines TRBV6-5 with TRBJ1-1, with TRBD1 as a possible D gene (6 bases). The CDR3 has 14 amino acids. CDR1 and CDR2 (germline): MNHEY, SVGAGI. The ends were cut back, 7 bases at V and 3 bases at J, with 15 bases in the middle. The CDR3 nucleotides are TGTGCCAGCAATTGGGGGGGCACCCACACTGAAGCTTTCTTT. It yields the protein CASNWGGTHTEAFF.

V is TRBV5-1 and J is TRBJ1-1, with 11 bases aligning to TRBD1. Germline loops: CDR1 SGHRS, CDR2 YFSETQ. The CDR3 length is 16 residues. V dropped 0 bases and J dropped 4; count of bases not matched to a gene: 5. This chain's CDR3 is CASSLAPGTGGTEAFF. CDR3 in DNA: TGCGCCAGCAGCTTGGCCCCCGGGACAGGGGGCACTGAAGCTTTCTTT.

For this clone: Other DNA variants within this sample encode the same CDR3. The chain employs TRBV24-1 and TRBJ1-5; 10 positions agree with TRBD1. The germline V gene encodes CDR1 KGHDR and CDR2 SFDVKD. V was clipped by 3 bases and J by 7 bases; unmatched bases: 5. There are 15 residues in the CDR3. CDR3 bases: TGTGCCACCAGTGATCCAGGGACAGGGGACCAGCCCCAGCATTTT. Residues: CATSDPGTGDQPQHF.

The genes are TRBV3-1 (or the pseudogene TRBV3-2) and TRBJ1-5, with D unresolved. V gave up 0 bases and J gave up 4 bases, with 7 bases separating them. The CDR3 contains 14 residues. The germline V gene has CDR1 LGHDT and CDR2 YNNKEL (reference sequence). CDR3 protein: CASSQESRNQPQHF. In DNA form, the CDR3 reads TGTGCCAGCAGCCAAGAATCCAGGAATCAGCCCCAGCATTTT.

The chain has TRBV2 and TRBJ2-7; 13 positions match TRBD2. With 6 bases clipped from V and 5 bases from J, the junction kept 4 bases outside the gene matches. CDR3 size: 14 residues. From germline, CDR1 is SNHLY and CDR2 FYNNEI. CDR3: CASSRTSGRDEQYF. The CDR3 DNA sequence: TGTGCCAGCAGCCGGACTAGCGGGAGAGACGAGCAGTACTTC.

The chain employs TRBV19 and TRBJ2-4; D may be TRBD2 (5 bases). The CDR3 contains 15 residues. Germline V lookup: CDR1 LNHDA, CDR2 SQIVND (reference sequence). Trimming shortened V by 3 bases and J by 6 bases, and 15 bases separated the two germline ends. The CDR3 DNA reads as TGTGCCAGTAGTATTAAAGCGGAGGTCCGAAACATTCAGTACTTC. This translates into CASSIKAEVRNIQYF.

The V gene is TRBV29-1, the J gene TRBJ1-1; tentatively, D is TRBD1 (6 bases). Looked up from germline, CDR1 is SQVTM and CDR2 is ANQGSEA. Trimming removed 4 bases from V and 10 bases from J, with 19 bases in between. This CDR3 comprises 13 residues. The CDR3 reads CSVVLGQALGAFF. The CDR3 nucleotides are TGCAGCGTTGTATTGGGACAAGCTCTGGGAGCTTTCTTT. Together with reference TRBV29-1 and TRBJ1-1, the CDR3 gives the full variable domain: SAVISQKPSRDICQRGTSLTIQCQVDSQVTMMFWYRQQPGQSLTLIATANQGSEATYESGFVIDKFPISRPNLTFSTLTVSNMSPEDSSIYLCSVVLGQALGAFFGQGTRLTVV.

This clone was counted once. The genes are TRBV11-2 and TRBJ1-1; D gene unclear. This CDR3 spans 15 amino acids. Germline V gene sequence: CDR1 SGHAT, CDR2 FQNNGV. V was shortened by 0 bases and J by 1 base, with 9 bases between the two germline ends. The CDR3 region has the DNA TGTGCCAGCAGCTTAGAGGGTCGGGGGAACACTGAAGCTTTCTTT. Encoded protein: CASSLEGRGNTEAFF.

The V gene is TRBV18, the J gene TRBJ2-2; D is perhaps TRBD2 (6 bases). Trimming shortened V by 6 bases and J by 0 bases, and 14 bases separated the two germline ends. The CDR3 runs 16 residues. The germline CDR1 and CDR2 sequences are KGHSH and LQKENI. CDR3 loop: CASSEMGGSNTGELFF. For the CDR3, the DNA is TGTGCCAGCTCCGAAATGGGGGGATCGAACACCGGGGAGCTGTTTTTT. Based on the CDR3 plus reference TRBV18 and TRBJ2-2, the full variable domain is NAGVMQNPRHLVRRRGQEARLRCSPMKGHSHVYWYRQLPEEGLKFMVYLQKENIIDESGMPKERFSAEFPKEGPSILRIQQVVRGDSAAYFCASSEMGGSNTGELFFGEGSRLTVL.

This clone was observed a few times. The genes are TRBV11-2 and TRBJ1-3; D possibly corresponds to TRBD1 (5 bases). Germline-derived CDR1 and CDR2 are SGHAT and FQNNGV. V lost 0 bases, J lost 3 bases, and 12 bases lay in between. The CDR3 contains 16 residues. The DNA for the CDR3 is TGTGCCAGCAGCTTAGATCTGGCAAGGGGTGGAAACACCATATATTTT. It codes for CASSLDLARGGNTIYF.